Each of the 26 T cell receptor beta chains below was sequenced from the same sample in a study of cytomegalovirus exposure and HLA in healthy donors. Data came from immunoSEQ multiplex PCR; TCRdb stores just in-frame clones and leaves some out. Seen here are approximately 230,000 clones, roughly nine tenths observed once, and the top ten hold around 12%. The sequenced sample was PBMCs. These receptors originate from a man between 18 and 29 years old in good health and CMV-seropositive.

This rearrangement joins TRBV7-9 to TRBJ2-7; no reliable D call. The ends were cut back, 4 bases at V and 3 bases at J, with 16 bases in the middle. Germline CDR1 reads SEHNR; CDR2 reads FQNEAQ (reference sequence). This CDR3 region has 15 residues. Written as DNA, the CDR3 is TGTGCCAGCAGCTCCCCAGGAGAATCCGACTACGAGCAGTACTTC. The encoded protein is CASSSPGESDYEQYF.

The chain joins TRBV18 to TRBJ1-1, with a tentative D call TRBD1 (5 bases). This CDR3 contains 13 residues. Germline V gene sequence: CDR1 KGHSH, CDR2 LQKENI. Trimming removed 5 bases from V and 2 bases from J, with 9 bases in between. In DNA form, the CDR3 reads TGTGCCAGCTCAAGGGACCCTAACACTGAAGCTTTCTTT. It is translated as CASSRDPNTEAFF.

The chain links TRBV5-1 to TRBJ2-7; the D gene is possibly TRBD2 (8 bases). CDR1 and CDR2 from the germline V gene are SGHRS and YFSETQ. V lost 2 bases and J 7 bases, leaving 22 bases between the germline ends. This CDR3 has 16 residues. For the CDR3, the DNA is TGCGCCAGCAGCTTAAAGGGGGCGGGAGGAGAGTGGGAGCAGTACTTC. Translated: CASSLKGAGGEWEQYF.

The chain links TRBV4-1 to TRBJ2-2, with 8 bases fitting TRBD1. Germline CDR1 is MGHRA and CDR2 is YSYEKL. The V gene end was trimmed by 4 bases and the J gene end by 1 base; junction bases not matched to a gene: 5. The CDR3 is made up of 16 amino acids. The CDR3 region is CASSPQGAENTGELFF. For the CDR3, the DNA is TGCGCCAGCAGCCCCCAGGGGGCAGAGAACACCGGGGAGCTGTTTTTT.

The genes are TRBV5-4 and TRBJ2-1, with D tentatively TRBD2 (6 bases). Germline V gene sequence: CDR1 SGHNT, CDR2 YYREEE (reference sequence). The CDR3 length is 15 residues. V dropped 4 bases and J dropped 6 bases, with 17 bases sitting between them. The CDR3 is CASSPDRRGGNEQFF. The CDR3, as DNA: TGTGCCAGCAGCCCAGACAGAAGGGGAGGCAATGAGCAGTTCTTC.

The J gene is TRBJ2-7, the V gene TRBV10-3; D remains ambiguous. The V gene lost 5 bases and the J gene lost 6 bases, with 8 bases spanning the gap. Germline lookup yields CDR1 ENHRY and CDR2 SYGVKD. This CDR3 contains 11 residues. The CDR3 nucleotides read TGTGCCATCAGTCGATCGAGCGAGCAGTACTTC. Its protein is CAISRSSEQYF.

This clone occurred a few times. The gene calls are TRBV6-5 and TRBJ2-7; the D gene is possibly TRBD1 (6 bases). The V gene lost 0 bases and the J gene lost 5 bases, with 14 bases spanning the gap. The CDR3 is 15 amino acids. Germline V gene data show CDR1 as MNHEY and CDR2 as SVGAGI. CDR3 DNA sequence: TGTGCCAGCAGTTACTCATCGGGGACACTGAACGAGCAGTACTTC. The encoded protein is CASSYSSGTLNEQYF.

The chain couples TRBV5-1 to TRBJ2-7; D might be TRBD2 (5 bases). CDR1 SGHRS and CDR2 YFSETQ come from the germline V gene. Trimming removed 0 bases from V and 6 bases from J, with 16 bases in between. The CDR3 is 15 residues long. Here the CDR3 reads CASSLESGETGEQYF. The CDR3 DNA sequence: TGCGCCAGCAGCTTGGAGAGCGGAGAAACGGGCGAGCAGTACTTC. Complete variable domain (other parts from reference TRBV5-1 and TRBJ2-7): KAGVTQTPRYLIKTRGQQVTLSCSPISGHRSVSWYQQTPGQGLQFLFEYFSETQRNKGNFPGRFSGRQFSNSRSEMNVSTLELGDSALYLCASSLESGETGEQYFGPGTRLTVT.

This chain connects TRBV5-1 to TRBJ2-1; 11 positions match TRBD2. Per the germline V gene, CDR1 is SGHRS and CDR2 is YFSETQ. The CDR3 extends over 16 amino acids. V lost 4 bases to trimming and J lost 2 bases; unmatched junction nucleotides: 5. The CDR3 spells CASSEGTSGAYNEQFF. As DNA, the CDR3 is TGCGCCAGCAGCGAGGGGACTAGCGGAGCCTACAATGAGCAGTTCTTC.

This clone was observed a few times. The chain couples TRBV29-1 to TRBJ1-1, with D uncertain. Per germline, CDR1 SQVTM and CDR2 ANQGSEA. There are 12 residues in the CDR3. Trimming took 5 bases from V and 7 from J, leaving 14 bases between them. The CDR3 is CSVTPGLGEAFF. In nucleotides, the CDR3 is TGCAGCGTTACTCCGGGTTTGGGTGAAGCTTTCTTT.

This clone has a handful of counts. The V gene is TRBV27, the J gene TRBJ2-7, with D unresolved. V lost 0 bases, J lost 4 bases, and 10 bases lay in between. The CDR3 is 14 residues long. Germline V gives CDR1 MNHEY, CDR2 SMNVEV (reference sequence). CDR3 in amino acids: CASSLSGAKYEQYF. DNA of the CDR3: TGTGCCAGCAGTTTATCGGGCGCGAAGTACGAGCAGTACTTC.

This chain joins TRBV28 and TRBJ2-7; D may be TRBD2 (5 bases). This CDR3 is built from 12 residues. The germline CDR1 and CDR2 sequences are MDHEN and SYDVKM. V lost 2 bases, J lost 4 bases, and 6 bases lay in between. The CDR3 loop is CASSLPGYEQYF. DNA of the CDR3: TGTGCCAGCAGTTTACCGGGGTACGAGCAGTACTTC.

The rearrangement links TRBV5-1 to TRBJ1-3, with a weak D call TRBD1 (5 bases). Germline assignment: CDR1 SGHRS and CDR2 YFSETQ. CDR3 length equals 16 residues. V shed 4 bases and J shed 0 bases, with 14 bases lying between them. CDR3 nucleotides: TGCGCCAGCAGCGGCGGGGGATTAGGCTCTGGAAACACCATATATTTT. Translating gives CASSGGGLGSGNTIYF. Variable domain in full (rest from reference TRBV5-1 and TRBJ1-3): KAGVTQTPRYLIKTRGQQVTLSCSPISGHRSVSWYQQTPGQGLQFLFEYFSETQRNKGNFPGRFSGRQFSNSRSEMNVSTLELGDSALYLCASSGGGLGSGNTIYFGEGSWLTVV.

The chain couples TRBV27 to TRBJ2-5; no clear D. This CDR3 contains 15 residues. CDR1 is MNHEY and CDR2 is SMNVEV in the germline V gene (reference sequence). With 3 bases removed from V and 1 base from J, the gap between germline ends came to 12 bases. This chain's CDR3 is CASSFLASTQETQYF. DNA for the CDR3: TGTGCCAGCAGTTTTCTGGCATCCACCCAAGAGACCCAGTACTTC.

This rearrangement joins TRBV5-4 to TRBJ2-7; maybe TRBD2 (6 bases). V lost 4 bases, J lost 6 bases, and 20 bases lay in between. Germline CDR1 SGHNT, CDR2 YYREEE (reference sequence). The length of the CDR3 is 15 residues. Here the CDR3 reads CASSLPGGTDSEQYF. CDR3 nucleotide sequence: TGTGCCAGCAGCCTCCCTGGCGGGACGGACTCCGAGCAGTACTTC. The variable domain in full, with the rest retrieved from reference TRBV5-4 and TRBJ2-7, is ETGVTQSPTHLIKTRGQQVTLRCSSQSGHNTVSWYQQALGQGPQFIFQYYREEENGRGNFPPRFSGLQFPNYSSELNVNALELDDSALYLCASSLPGGTDSEQYFGPGTRLTVT.

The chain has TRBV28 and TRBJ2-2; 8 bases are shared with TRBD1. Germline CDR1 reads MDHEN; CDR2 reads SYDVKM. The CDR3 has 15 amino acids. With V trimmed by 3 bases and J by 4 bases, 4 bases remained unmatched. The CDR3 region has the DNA TGTGCCAGCAGTTTCAGGGGGCTCCGCACCGGGGAGCTGTTTTTT. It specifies CASSFRGLRTGELFF.

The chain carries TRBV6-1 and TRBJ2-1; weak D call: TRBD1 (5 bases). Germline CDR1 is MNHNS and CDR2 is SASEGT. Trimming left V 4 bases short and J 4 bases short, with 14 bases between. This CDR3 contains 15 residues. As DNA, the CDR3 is TGTGCCAGCAGTGTAAGCAGGGTGGGATACAATGAGCAGTTCTTC. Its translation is CASSVSRVGYNEQFF.

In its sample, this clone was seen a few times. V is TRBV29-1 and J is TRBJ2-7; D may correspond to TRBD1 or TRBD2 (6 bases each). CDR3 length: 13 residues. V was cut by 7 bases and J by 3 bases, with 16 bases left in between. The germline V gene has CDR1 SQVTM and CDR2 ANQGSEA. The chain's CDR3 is CSARGTSVYEQYF. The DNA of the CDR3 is TGCAGCGCTAGGGGGACTTCAGTCTACGAGCAGTACTTC.

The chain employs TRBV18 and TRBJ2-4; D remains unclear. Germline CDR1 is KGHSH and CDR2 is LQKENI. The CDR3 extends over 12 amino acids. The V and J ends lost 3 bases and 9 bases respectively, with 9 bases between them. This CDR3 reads CASSPDSGIQYF. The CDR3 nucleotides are TGTGCCAGCTCACCGGATTCCGGCATTCAGTACTTC.

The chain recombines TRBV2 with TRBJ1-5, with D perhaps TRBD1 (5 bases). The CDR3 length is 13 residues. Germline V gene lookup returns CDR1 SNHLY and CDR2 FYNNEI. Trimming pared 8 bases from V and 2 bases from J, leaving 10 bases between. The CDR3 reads CASGGDRNQPQHF. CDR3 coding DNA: TGTGCCAGCGGGGGGGACCGCAATCAGCCCCAGCATTTT.

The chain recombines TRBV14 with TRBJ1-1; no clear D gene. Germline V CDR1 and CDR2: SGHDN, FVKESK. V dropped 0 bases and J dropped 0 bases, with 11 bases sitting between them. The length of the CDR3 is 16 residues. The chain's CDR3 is CASSQDVGSMNTEAFF. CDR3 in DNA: TGTGCCAGCAGCCAAGATGTGGGAAGCATGAACACTGAAGCTTTCTTT.

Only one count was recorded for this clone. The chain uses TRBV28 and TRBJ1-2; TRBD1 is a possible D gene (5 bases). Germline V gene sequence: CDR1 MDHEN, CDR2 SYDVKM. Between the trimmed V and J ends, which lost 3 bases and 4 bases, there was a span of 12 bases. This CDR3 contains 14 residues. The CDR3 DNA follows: TGTGCCAGCAGTTTTTTCGGGGCCTCCTATGGCTACACCTTC. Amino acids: CASSFFGASYGYTF.

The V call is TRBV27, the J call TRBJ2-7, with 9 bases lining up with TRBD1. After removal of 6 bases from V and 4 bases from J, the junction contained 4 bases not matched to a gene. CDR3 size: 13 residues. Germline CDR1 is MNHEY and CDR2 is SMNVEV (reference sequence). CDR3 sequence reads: CASRGQGAYEQYF. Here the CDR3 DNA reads TGTGCCAGCAGGGGACAGGGAGCGTACGAGCAGTACTTC.

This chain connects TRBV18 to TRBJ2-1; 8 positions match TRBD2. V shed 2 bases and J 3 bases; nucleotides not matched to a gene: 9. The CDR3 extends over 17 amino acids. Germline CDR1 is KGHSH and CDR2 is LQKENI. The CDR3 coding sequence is TGTGCCAGCTCACCAGCAGTAACTAGCGGCTACTACAATGAGCAGTTCTTC. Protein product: CASSPAVTSGYYNEQFF.

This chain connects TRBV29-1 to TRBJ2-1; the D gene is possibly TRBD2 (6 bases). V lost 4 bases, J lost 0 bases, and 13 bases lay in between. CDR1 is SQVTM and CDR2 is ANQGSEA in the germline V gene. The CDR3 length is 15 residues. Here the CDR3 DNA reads TGCAGCGTTGGAGGGATAGCGGCCTCCTACAATGAGCAGTTCTTC. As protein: CSVGGIAASYNEQFF.

This CDR3 reads CASSYPSGTTDTQYF. The CDR3 coding sequence is TGTGCCAGCAGTTACCCCAGCGGGACAACAGATACGCAGTATTTT. This rearrangement joins TRBV6-6 to TRBJ2-3; TRBD2 might be the D (7 bases). The length of the CDR3 is 15 residues. V dropped 2 bases and J dropped 3 bases, with 12 bases sitting between them. CDR1 MNHNY and CDR2 SVGAGI come from the germline V gene (reference sequence).